This T cell receptor (beta chain) was captured in a study of radiotherapy plus CTLA-4 blockade in lung cancer. Germline V CDR1 and CDR2: SGHTA, FQGNSA. This CDR3 comprises 12 residues. V lost 6 bases and J 6 bases, leaving 11 bases between the germline ends. Patients had chemo-refractory metastatic non-small-cell lung cancer and received focal radiation plus CTLA-4 blockade that used ipilimumab. This clone was seen a few times. Its antigen is unidentified. Study results and limitations: According to reports, early shifts in blood T cell clones, alongside interferon-beta, forecast response most accurately. Blood TCR clones of tumor origin expanded after radiotherapy plus ipilimumab.

The repertoire was sequenced with immunoSEQ multiplex PCR; TCRdb's copy has only in-frame clones and lacks some. The sample lists 40,000 or so clones, over 65% occurring once. Source: peripheral blood, taken from a patient treated with radiotherapy plus ipilimumab. This clonotype was sampled from a human donor with non-small cell lung cancer who had stable disease on radiotherapy plus ipilimumab. The V and J genes are TRBV7-2 and TRBJ1-1, with D maybe TRBD1 (6 bases). The CDR3 sequence is CASSTGLAEAFF. The CDR3 bases are TGTGCCAGCAGTACAGGGTTAGCTGAAGCTTTCTTT.